The 9 T cell receptor beta chains below all came from one sample that was sequenced in a study of beta chain features in type 1 diabetes. Of the isolated RNA, all was reverse transcribed, and so the sequenced material was expressed TCRB transcripts. Sequencing used immunoSEQ multiplex PCR; TCRdb keeps in-frame clones, though not all of them. The table records about 240,000 clones, about 30% of them present only once. The sample consisted of central memory CD4+ T cells from blood. The source is a man aged 25-45 years in good health.

The V gene is TRBV6-5, the J gene TRBJ2-7; 9 bases line up with TRBD1. The germline V gene encodes CDR1 MNHEY and CDR2 SVGAGI. This CDR3 comprises 15 residues. The V segment lost 8 bases and the J segment 0 bases; nucleotides outside the gene matches: 8. The CDR3 protein is CASRLSDRGSYEQYF. Here the CDR3 DNA reads TGTGCCAGCCGGCTTTCGGACAGGGGCTCCTACGAGCAGTACTTC.

V is TRBV6-1 and J is TRBJ2-7; TRBD1 matches at 10 bases. With 4 bases clipped from V and 4 bases from J, the junction kept 7 bases outside the gene matches. This CDR3 contains 15 residues. Germline V lookup: CDR1 MNHNS, CDR2 SASEGT. CDR3 sequence reads: CASSGGGTGEYEQYF. CDR3 DNA sequence: TGTGCCAGCAGTGGTGGCGGGACAGGGGAGTACGAGCAGTACTTC.

This clone was seen a handful of times. V gene TRBV5-1 combines with J gene TRBJ2-7; D possibly uses TRBD1 or TRBD2 (5 bases each). CDR1 and CDR2 from the germline V gene are SGHRS and YFSETQ. The CDR3 contains 14 residues. Trimming left V 0 bases short and J 2 bases short, with 9 bases between. This CDR3 is CASSLGDGPYEQYF. DNA for the CDR3: TGCGCCAGCAGCTTGGGGGACGGTCCCTACGAGCAGTACTTC.

The V call is TRBV18, the J call TRBJ2-7; tentatively, D is TRBD1 or TRBD2 (6 bases each). Between the trimmed V and J ends, which lost 1 base and 5 bases, there was a span of 12 bases. CDR1 and CDR2 from the germline V gene are KGHSH and LQKENI. The CDR3 runs 14 residues. Written as DNA, the CDR3 is TGTGCCAGCTCACCACACAGGGAGGTAAACGAGCAGTACTTC. Translating it yields CASSPHREVNEQYF. Complete variable domain (other parts from reference TRBV18 and TRBJ2-7): NAGVMQNPRHLVRRRGQEARLRCSPMKGHSHVYWYRQLPEEGLKFMVYLQKENIIDESGMPKERFSAEFPKEGPSILRIQQVVRGDSAAYFCASSPHREVNEQYFGPGTRLTVT.

The table lists this clone with a few counts. The CDR3 region is CASSSTGGLYEQYF. The CDR3 coding sequence is TGTGCCAGCAGCTCGACAGGAGGACTATACGAGCAGTACTTC. V gene TRBV7-2 combines with J gene TRBJ2-7; D could derive from TRBD1 or TRBD2 (6 bases each). V dropped 4 bases and J dropped 4 bases, with 14 bases sitting between them. The CDR3 spans 14 residues. Germline V CDR1 and CDR2: SGHTA, FQGNSA.

This clone was seen only a few times. This rearrangement joins TRBV2 to TRBJ2-2; 7 bases align to TRBD2. J gave up 0 bases and V 7 bases, and 2 bases lay outside the gene matches. The CDR3 runs to 14 residues. Germline assignment: CDR1 SNHLY and CDR2 FYNNEI. CDR3 sequence (DNA): TGTGCCAGCAAAAGCGGGGCGAACACCGGGGAGCTGTTTTTT. It codes for CASKSGANTGELFF.

In the case of this clone: This sequence may be a read error, since a much larger clone differs from it by one base. The chain recombines TRBV4-2 with TRBJ2-3; D ambiguous. The germline gives CDR1 LGHNA, CDR2 YNFKEQ. The CDR3 consists of 14 residues. The CDR3 protein is CACSQGASRDTQYF. CDR3 DNA sequence: TGTGCCTGCAGCCAAGGTGCAAGTCGCGATACGCAGTATTTT.

This rearrangement joins TRBV29-1 to TRBJ1-2, with TRBD1 matching over 10 bases. Unmatched junction bases numbered 7, after V lost 6 bases and J lost 9 bases. The CDR3 runs 12 residues. Germline values: CDR1 SQVTM, CDR2 ANQGSEA. The CDR3 spells CSVGTGERRYTF. CDR3 nucleotide sequence: TGCAGCGTGGGGACAGGGGAACGACGCTACACCTTC.

This clone was picked up a small number of times. The chain links TRBV30 to TRBJ2-5, with 8 positions matching TRBD1. CDR1 is GTSNPN and CDR2 is SVGIG in the germline V gene (reference sequence). The CDR3 length is 12 residues. The trim removed 5 bases at V and 6 bases at J, leaving 5 bases unmatched. This CDR3 reads CAWGRGPQTQYF. The CDR3 nucleotides are TGTGCCTGGGGCAGGGGGCCGCAGACCCAGTACTTC.